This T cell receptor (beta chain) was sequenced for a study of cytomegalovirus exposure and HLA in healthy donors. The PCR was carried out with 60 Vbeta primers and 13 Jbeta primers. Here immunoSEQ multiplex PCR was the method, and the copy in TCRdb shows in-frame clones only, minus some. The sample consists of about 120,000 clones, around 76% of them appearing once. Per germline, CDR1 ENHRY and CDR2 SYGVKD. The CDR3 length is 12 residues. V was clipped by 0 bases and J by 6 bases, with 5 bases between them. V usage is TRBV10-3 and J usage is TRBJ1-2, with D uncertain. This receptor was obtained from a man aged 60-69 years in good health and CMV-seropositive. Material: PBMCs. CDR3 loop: CAISESGDGYTF. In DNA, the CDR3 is TGTGCCATCAGTGAGTCGGGAGATGGCTACACCTTC.